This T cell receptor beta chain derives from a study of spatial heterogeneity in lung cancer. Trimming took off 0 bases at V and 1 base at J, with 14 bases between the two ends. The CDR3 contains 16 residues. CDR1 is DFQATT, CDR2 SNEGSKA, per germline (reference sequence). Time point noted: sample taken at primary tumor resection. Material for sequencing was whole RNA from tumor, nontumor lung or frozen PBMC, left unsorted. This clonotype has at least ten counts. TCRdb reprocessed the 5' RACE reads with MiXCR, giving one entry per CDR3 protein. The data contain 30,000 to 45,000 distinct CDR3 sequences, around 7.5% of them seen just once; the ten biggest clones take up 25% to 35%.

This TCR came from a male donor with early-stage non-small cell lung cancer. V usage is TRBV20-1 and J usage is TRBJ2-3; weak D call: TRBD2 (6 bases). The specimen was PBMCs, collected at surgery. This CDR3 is CSARDQTGTGTDTQYF. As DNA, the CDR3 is TGCAGTGCTAGAGACCAAACCGGGACTGGCACAGATACGCAGTATTTT.